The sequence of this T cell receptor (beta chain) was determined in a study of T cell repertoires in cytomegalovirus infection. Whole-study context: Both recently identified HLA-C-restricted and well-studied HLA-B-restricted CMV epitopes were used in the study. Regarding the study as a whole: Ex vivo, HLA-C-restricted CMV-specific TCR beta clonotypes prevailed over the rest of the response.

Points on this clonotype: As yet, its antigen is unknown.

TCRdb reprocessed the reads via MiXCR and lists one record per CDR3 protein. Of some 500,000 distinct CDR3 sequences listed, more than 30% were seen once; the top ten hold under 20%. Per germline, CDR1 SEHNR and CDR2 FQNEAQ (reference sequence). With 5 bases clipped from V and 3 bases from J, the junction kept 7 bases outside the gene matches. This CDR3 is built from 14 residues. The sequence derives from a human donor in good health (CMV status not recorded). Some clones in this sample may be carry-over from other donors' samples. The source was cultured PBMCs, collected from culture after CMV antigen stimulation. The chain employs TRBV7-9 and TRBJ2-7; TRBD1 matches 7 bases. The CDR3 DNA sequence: TGTGCCAGCAGCGCCCGGGACAGATACTACGAGCAGTACTTC. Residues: CASSARDRYYEQYF.